This TCR beta chain was documented in a study of metastatic and nonmetastatic thyroid tumors. Study in general: Where malignant and benign thyroid patients were concerned, repertoires were compared across blood and tumor or nodule tissue. Study-wide findings and caveats: Across blood and tumor, TCR beta diversity in malignant thyroid tumors was reportedly significantly higher than in benign nodules.

No patient received treatment before thyroid surgery. This CDR3 contains 14 residues. V lost 6 bases to trimming and J lost 4 bases, with 15 bases between them. Germline CDR1 is MNHNS and CDR2 is SASEGT. Notes on this clone: Its antigen is undetermined.

Under the authors' procedure: In papillary thyroid cancer, a distant-metastasis classifier was built using CDR3 differences across clinicopathological groups. TCRdb called clones again from the PCR reads with MiXCR. These V and J calls derive from TCRdb rather than the authors' analysis. The table shows about 34,000 clones, with 35% occurring only once. Sequenced sample: tumor tissue. The rearrangement joins TRBV6-1 to TRBJ1-2, with a weak D call TRBD1 (5 bases). This clonotype was obtained from a female donor with papillary thyroid cancer or a benign thyroid nodule (not recorded which). Some clones in this sample may be carry-over from other donors' samples. The CDR3 nucleotides are TGTGCCAGCAGACCCCACAGGACACCCTATGGCTACACCTTC. It yields the protein CASRPHRTPYGYTF.